Detailed here is one T cell receptor (beta chain). Antigen unknown. Germline V gene data show CDR1 as ENHRY and CDR2 as SYGVKD. V was trimmed by 4 bases and J by 2 bases, leaving 6 bases between them. The length of the CDR3 is 13 residues. The data derive from a study of cytomegalovirus exposure and HLA in healthy donors. Overall study: Caucasian-associated ancestry cluster membership applied to 75% to 85% of several hundred genotyped donors. Points from the study as a whole: With DRB1 most and HLA-C fewest, TCR association rates differed between HLA loci in a later analysis. Overall, about 160 TCR beta chains were annotated as cytomegalovirus-associated. Information on immune exposure was restricted to one variable (CMV serostatus).

Vbeta (60) and Jbeta (13) primers were used in the PCR. Profiling relied on immunoSEQ multiplex PCR, and the TCRdb table lists in-frame clones only, not all of them. The sample's table shows some 72,000 clones. The source material was PBMCs. The rearrangement uses TRBV10-3 and TRBJ1-5, with a tentative D call TRBD1 (6 bases). The source of this sequence is a young man in good health and CMV-seronegative. The CDR3 sequence is CAISGQGNQPQHF. CDR3 in DNA: TGTGCCATCAGTGGACAGGGCAATCAGCCCCAGCATTTT.